These 18 T cell receptor beta chains share one sample of origin, sequenced in a study of CD8 T cells in ankylosing spondylitis. TCRdb passed the 5' RACE reads through MiXCR, listing each CDR3 protein once. The sample shows approximately 350,000 distinct CDR3 sequences, roughly 14% of them seen only once. The sequencing input was blood, either unsorted or a sorted T cell fraction (not recorded which). The receptor source for this set is a male donor with ankylosing spondylitis or in good health (not recorded which).

This clonotype turned up a few times. The rearrangement links TRBV19 to TRBJ2-2; 8 positions match TRBD2. Trimming cost V 7 bases and J 3 bases; bases outside gene matches: 13. This CDR3 is built from 17 residues. Germline assignment: CDR1 LNHDA and CDR2 SQIVND (reference sequence). The CDR3 DNA sequence: TGTGCCAGTATCCTGCAAAGCGGGAGAGGGTACACCGGGGAGCTGTTTTTT. Translating it yields CASILQSGRGYTGELFF.

V is TRBV27 and J is TRBJ2-6, with 8 bases aligning to TRBD1. The CDR3 is made up of 17 amino acids. V trimming: 8 bases; J trimming: 0 bases; junction bases outside the gene matches: 9. Germline assignment: CDR1 MNHEY and CDR2 SMNVEV (reference sequence). CDR3 coding DNA: TGTGCCAGCCGGTCGGACAGGGTAACCTCTGGGGCCAACGTCCTGACTTTC. Its translation: CASRSDRVTSGANVLTF.

The CDR3 here is CASSLEGGYGEQYF. CDR3 DNA: TGCGCCAGCAGCTTGGAAGGAGGGTACGGCGAGCAGTACTTC. The chain carries TRBV5-1 and TRBJ2-7; weak D call: TRBD2 (6 bases). V was trimmed by 0 bases and J by 6 bases, leaving 13 bases between them. The V gene's germline CDR1 is SGHRS and CDR2 YFSETQ. There are 14 residues in the CDR3. Filled out from reference TRBV5-1 and TRBJ2-7, the complete variable domain reads KAGVTQTPRYLIKTRGQQVTLSCSPISGHRSVSWYQQTPGQGLQFLFEYFSETQRNKGNFPGRFSGRQFSNSRSEMNVSTLELGDSALYLCASSLEGGYGEQYFGPGTRLTVT.

V is TRBV7-2 and J is TRBJ1-5; no clear D. The length of the CDR3 is 13 residues. Deletions cut 0 bases from V and 7 bases from J, with 7 bases between. The germline CDR1 and CDR2 sequences are SGHTA and FQGNSA. This CDR3 is CASSLAEFQPQHF. The CDR3 DNA sequence: TGTGCCAGCAGCTTAGCGGAATTCCAGCCCCAGCATTTT.

This clonotype appeared many times. The genes are TRBV11-1 and TRBJ2-1; 9 bases match TRBD1. The V gene's germline CDR1 is SGHAT and CDR2 FQDESV (reference sequence). CDR3 length: 18 amino acids. The V segment lost 5 bases and the J segment 2 bases; nucleotides outside the gene matches: 13. The CDR3 is CASSPGTGSLLAYNEQFF. The CDR3 DNA reads as TGTGCCAGCAGCCCCGGGACAGGGTCCCTCTTAGCCTACAATGAGCAGTTCTTC.

Only a few counts were recorded for this clonotype. The rearrangement joins TRBV10-3 to TRBJ2-7; D is ambiguous. V was clipped by 3 bases and J by 3 bases, with 9 bases between them. Germline values: CDR1 ENHRY, CDR2 SYGVKD. CDR3 size: 13 residues. CDR3 DNA sequence: TGTGCCATCAGTGAAGGGTTCAGCTACGAGCAGTACTTC. It yields the protein CAISEGFSYEQYF.

This clonotype was counted only a few times. The chain employs TRBV5-1 and TRBJ2-6, with D hard to call. CDR1 and CDR2 (germline): SGHRS, YFSETQ. The CDR3 is 13 amino acids. V was trimmed by 3 bases and J by 9 bases, leaving 10 bases between them. CDR3 residues: CASSSHNGNVLTF. The CDR3, as DNA: TGCGCCAGCAGCTCCCATAATGGCAACGTCCTGACTTTC.

This clonotype was detected a few times. The chain is built from TRBV3-1 and TRBJ2-2; a weak D match, TRBD1 (6 bases). Per germline, CDR1 LGHDT and CDR2 YNNKEL (reference sequence). V lost 4 bases, J lost 0 bases, and 12 bases lay in between. This CDR3 has 16 amino acids. The CDR3 loop is CASSLLTGTNTGELFF. The CDR3 DNA reads as TGTGCCAGCAGCCTCCTTACAGGGACGAACACCGGGGAGCTGTTTTTT.

The rearrangement joins TRBV6-1 to TRBJ2-5; weak D call: TRBD1 (5 bases). Germline-derived CDR1 and CDR2 are MNHNS and SASEGT. V was shortened by 2 bases and J by 5 bases, with 24 bases between the two germline ends. The CDR3 length is 18 residues. CDR3 nucleotides: TGTGCCAGCAGTGAAAGCCCTCCCTCCGTGACAGCGAGGGAGACCCAGTACTTC. It translates to CASSESPPSVTARETQYF.

The chain carries TRBV3-1 and TRBJ2-4; D may match TRBD1 or TRBD2 (5 bases each). The germline V and J ends were trimmed by 1 base and 14 bases, with 24 bases remaining between them. Germline V CDR1 and CDR2: LGHDT, YNNKEL (reference sequence). This CDR3 has 16 amino acids. The CDR3 loop is CASSQGGAPGPSGKYF. In nucleotides, the CDR3 is TGTGCCAGCAGCCAAGGAGGGGCCCCAGGTCCGTCGGGAAAGTACTTC. Combining the CDR3 with reference TRBV3-1 and TRBJ2-4 gives the whole variable domain DTAVSQTPKYLVTQMGNDKSIKCEQNLGHDTMYWYKQDSKKFLKIMFSYNNKELIINETVPNRFSPKSPDKAHLNLHINSLELGDSAVYFCASSQGGAPGPSGKYFGAGTRLSVL.

This clonotype has a handful of counts. V and J are TRBV3-1 and TRBJ2-7, with D hard to call. Looked up from germline, CDR1 is LGHDT and CDR2 is YNNKEL (reference sequence). V dropped 3 bases and J dropped 7 bases, with 10 bases sitting between them. CDR3 length: 12 amino acids. The DNA for the CDR3 is TGTGCCAGCAGCCAGGGGATAAGGGAGCAGTACTTC. Translating gives CASSQGIREQYF.

The chain recombines TRBV11-2 with TRBJ2-1; D remains ambiguous. The germline gives CDR1 SGHAT, CDR2 FQNNGV. Trimming cost V 6 bases and J 0 bases, with 15 bases left between them. CDR3 size: 16 residues. CDR3 sequence reads: CASRPSYQSSYNEQFF. The CDR3 nucleotides read TGTGCCAGCAGGCCCAGTTATCAGAGCTCCTACAATGAGCAGTTCTTC.

This chain joins TRBV15 and TRBJ1-1; weak D call: TRBD1 (5 bases). The CDR3 spans 14 residues. Trimming stripped 7 bases from V and 3 bases from J, with 15 bases between. The germline gives CDR1 LNHNV, CDR2 YYDKDF (reference sequence). CDR3 residues: CATTRDPKDTEAFF. CDR3 in DNA: TGTGCCACCACCCGGGACCCCAAGGACACTGAAGCTTTCTTT.

This clonotype was detected ten times or more. The V and J genes are TRBV5-1 and TRBJ2-1, with 7 bases lining up with TRBD2. CDR1 SGHRS and CDR2 YFSETQ come from the germline V gene. The trim removed 0 bases at V and 0 bases at J, leaving 0 bases unmatched. The CDR3 spans 15 residues. For the CDR3, the DNA is TGCGCCAGCAGCTTGGCTAGCGGCTCCTACAATGAGCAGTTCTTC. It is translated as CASSLASGSYNEQFF.

This chain joins TRBV27 and TRBJ2-1; D gene uncertain. V was cut by 5 bases and J by 0 bases, with 8 bases left in between. CDR1 and CDR2 (germline): MNHEY, SMNVEV (reference sequence). This CDR3 has 14 amino acids. CDR3 bases: TGTGCCAGCAGTATTGGAAGCTCCTACAATGAGCAGTTCTTC. Its protein is CASSIGSSYNEQFF.

This clonotype was seen a handful of times. The chain is built from TRBV29-1 and TRBJ1-2; D gene ambiguous. This CDR3 contains 13 residues. V lost 5 bases and J 2 bases, leaving 12 bases between the germline ends. CDR1 and CDR2 (germline): SQVTM, ANQGSEA. The CDR3 DNA sequence: TGCAGCGTTTTAGGAGTTGGGAACTATGGCTACACCTTC. Translated: CSVLGVGNYGYTF.

The chain couples TRBV15 to TRBJ2-1; 16 bases agree with TRBD2. Germline CDR1 and CDR2: LNHNV and YYDKDF (reference sequence). The CDR3 has 18 amino acids. The junction had 7 bases not matched to a gene; V was cut back by 1 base and J by 7 bases. CDR3 DNA: TGTGCCACCAGCAGAGGCGGGACTAGCGGGGGGGCCCGGAATGAGCAGTTCTTC. Translating it yields CATSRGGTSGGARNEQFF.

This clonotype was counted many times. This chain uses TRBV12-3 or TRBV12-4 with TRBJ2-1; D is undetermined. The germline V and J ends were trimmed by 7 bases and 0 bases, with 13 bases remaining between them. The CDR3 is made up of 15 amino acids. CDR3 sequence (DNA): TGTGCCAGCATCCTCCCTGGGGTCTCCTACAATGAGCAGTTCTTC. It translates to CASILPGVSYNEQFF.